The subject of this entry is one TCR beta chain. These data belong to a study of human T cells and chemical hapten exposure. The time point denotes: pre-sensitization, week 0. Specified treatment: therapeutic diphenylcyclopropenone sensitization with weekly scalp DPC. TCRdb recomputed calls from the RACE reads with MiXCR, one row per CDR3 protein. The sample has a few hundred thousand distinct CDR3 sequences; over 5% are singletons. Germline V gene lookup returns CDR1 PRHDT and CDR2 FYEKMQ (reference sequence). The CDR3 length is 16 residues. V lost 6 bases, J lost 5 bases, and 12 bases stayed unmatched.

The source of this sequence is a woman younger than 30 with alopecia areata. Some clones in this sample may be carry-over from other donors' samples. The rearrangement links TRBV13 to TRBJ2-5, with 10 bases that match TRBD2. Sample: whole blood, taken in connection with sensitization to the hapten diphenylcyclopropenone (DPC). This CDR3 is CASSQSAGGPGETQYF. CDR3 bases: TGTGCCAGCAGTCAATCAGCGGGGGGGCCGGGTGAGACCCAGTACTTC.